This T cell receptor beta chain was captured by sequencing in a study of tumor and adjacent non-tumor tissue in lung cancer. Study-wide results and caveats: TCR diversity was significantly greater in tumor than normal lung tissue. Shorter survival was associated with higher TCR diversity in tumors.

TCRbeta libraries were built with three rounds of nested PCR, modified from ARM-PCR. TCRdb ran MiXCR on the multiplex PCR reads and lists one entry per CDR3 protein. This sample has about 110,000 distinct CDR3 sequences; under 65% occur once, and the top ten carry around 20%. No cell sorting was done before RNA was extracted from the tissue. This non-tumor lung sample came from over 3 cm beyond the tumor edge. Trimming at V came to 9 bases and at J to 1 base, leaving 9 bases not matched to a gene. In germline, CDR1 is SGHNT, CDR2 YENEEA. The CDR3 consists of 15 residues. Concerning this clonotype itself: Its specificity is not known. This is likely a read error, given that the CDR3 carries no conserved phenylalanine or tryptophan at its end.

The clonotype originates from a man aged 60 to 75 with non-small cell lung cancer. The specimen sequenced was distant non-tumor lung tissue. V gene TRBV11-3 combines with J gene TRBJ2-7, with 10 bases that match TRBD2. CDR3 loop: CASMRASGSSYEQYL. The CDR3 DNA follows: TGTGCCAGTATGAGGGCTAGCGGGAGTTCCTACGAGCAGTACTTA.